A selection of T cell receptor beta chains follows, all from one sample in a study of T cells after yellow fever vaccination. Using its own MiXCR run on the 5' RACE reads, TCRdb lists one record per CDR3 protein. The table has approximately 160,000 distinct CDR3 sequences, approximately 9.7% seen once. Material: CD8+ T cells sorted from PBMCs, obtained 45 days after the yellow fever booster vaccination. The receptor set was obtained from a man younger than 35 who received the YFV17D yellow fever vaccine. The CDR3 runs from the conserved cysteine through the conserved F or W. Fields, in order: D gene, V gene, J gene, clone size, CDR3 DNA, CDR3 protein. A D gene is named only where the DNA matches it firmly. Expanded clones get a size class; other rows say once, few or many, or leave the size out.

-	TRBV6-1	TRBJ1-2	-	TGTGCCAGCAGGGCCGGAGGGGGTGGCTACACCTTC	CASRAGGGGYTF
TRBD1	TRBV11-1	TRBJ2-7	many	TGTGCCAGCAGCCTCCCGACAGGGCGGTCCTACGAGCAGTACTTC	CASSLPTGRSYEQYF
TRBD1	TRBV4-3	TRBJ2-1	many	TGCGCCAGCAGCCACCCCGGGACAGGGGGCGATGAGCAGTTCTTC	CASSHPGTGGDEQFF
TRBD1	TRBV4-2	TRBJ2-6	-	TGTGCCAGCAGCCAACCGGGACAGGGCCTCTCTGGGGCCAACGTCCTGACTTTC	CASSQPGQGLSGANVLTF
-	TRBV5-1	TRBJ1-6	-	TGCGCCAGCAGCTTGGGAGTCAGGGAGGATAGGAATTCACCCCTCCACTTT	CASSLGVREDRNSPLHF
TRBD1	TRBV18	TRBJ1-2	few	TGTGCCAGCTCACGAGGACAGGATGACTATGGCTACACCTTC	CASSRGQDDYGYTF
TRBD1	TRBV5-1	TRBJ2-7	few	TGCGCCAGCGCCCCCGGGACAGGGGCGTACGAGCAGTACTTC	CASAPGTGAYEQYF
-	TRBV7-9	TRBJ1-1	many	TGTGCCAGCAGCCGGACCGGGACGGAGAGGGCTTTCTTT	CASSRTGTERAFF
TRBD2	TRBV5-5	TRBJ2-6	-	TGTGCCAGCAGCTACGGGAGGCCCGGGGCCAACGTCCTGACTTTC	CASSYGRPGANVLTF
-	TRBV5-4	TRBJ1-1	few	TGTGCCAGCACCCCGTTTGGGACCCCAGACACTGAAGCTTTCTTT	CASTPFGTPDTEAFF
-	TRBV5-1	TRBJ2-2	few	TGCGCCAGCAGCTACGAGGTCGAACCGGAGCTGTTTTTT	CASSYEVEPELFF
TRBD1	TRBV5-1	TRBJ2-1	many	TGCGCCAGCAGCTTGTCCCGGACAGGGGGATTCGGTGAGCAGTTCTTC	CASSLSRTGGFGEQFF
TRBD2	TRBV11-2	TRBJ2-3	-	TGTGCCAGCAGCCCATCGGACCCCGTCCTAGCGGGGGCCCCTAAAGTCACAGATACGCAGTATTTT	CASSPSDPVLAGAPKVTDTQYF
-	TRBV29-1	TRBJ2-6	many	TGCAGCGTTGTCCTCTCTGGGGCCAACGTCCTGACTTTC	CSVVLSGANVLTF
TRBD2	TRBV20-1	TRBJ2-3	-	TGCAGTGCTAGAGTAGGCGGGGGGGCCGAGGCAGATACGCAGTATTTT	CSARVGGGAEADTQYF
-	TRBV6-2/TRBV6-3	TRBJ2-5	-	TGTGCCAGCAGTTACTCTGCGACAAGCGACCAGTACTTC	CASSYSATSDQYF
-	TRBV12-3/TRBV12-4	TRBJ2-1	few	TGTGCCAGCAGTCACGCTAATTTGAGCCCCTACAATGAGCAGTTCTTC	CASSHANLSPYNEQFF
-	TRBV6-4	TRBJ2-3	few	TGTGCCAGCAGTGACTCTGGCAGCTTTAGCACAGATACGCAGTATTTT	CASSDSGSFSTDTQYF
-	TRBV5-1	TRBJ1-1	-	TGCGCCAGCAGCTTATCCCAGAACACTGAAGCTTTCTTT	CASSLSQNTEAFF
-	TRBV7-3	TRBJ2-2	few	TGTGCCAGCAGCTTATTGGCGGGCACCACCGGGGAGCTGTTTTTT	CASSLLAGTTGELFF
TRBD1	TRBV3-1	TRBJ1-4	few	TGTGCCAGCAGCCAAGTGGGGACAGGGGACGATGAAAAACTGTTTTTT	CASSQVGTGDDEKLFF
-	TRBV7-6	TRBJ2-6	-	TGTGCCAGCGGGGCGGGGTACGGGGCCAACGTCCTGACTTTC	CASGAGYGANVLTF
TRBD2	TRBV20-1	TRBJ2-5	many	TGCAGTGCTTATAGACTAGCGGTTATGTACCAAGAGACCCAGTACTTC	CSAYRLAVMYQETQYF
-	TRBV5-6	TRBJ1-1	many	TGTGCCAGCAGCTTGGCCCCTGGCAGGTGGCACACTGAAGCTTTCTTT	CASSLAPGRWHTEAFF
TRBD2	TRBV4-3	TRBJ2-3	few	TGCGCCAGCAGCCAAGACGTAGCGGGCTATAGCACAGATACGCAGTATTTT	CASSQDVAGYSTDTQYF
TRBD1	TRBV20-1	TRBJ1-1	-	TGCAGTGCTAGCCCAGGACAGGGAGGCACTGAAGCTTTCTTT	CSASPGQGGTEAFF